This TCR beta chain was identified during a study of blood T cell repertoires in COVID-19. The CDR3 is made up of 14 amino acids. The V gene's germline CDR1 is ENHRY and CDR2 SYGVKD. Trimming took 2 bases from V and 1 from J; bases not matched to a gene: 0. The assay was immunoSEQ multiplex PCR, and TCRdb's table has in-frame clones only and misses some. The sample carries about 170,000 clones, about 84% recorded once. The receptor was isolated from a man over 45 who had recovered from COVID-19. The chain employs TRBV10-3 and TRBJ1-1; 8 positions match TRBD1. Sequencing was performed on PBMCs or T cells enriched from blood (not recorded which). CDR3 sequence reads: CAISEGQGNTEAFF. CDR3 nucleotide sequence: TGTGCCATCAGTGAGGGACAGGGGAACACTGAAGCTTTCTTT.